This entry lists 27 T cell receptor beta chains sequenced from one sample in a study of T cell responses to AZD1222 COVID-19 vaccine. TCRdb keeps only in-frame clones here, not all; method: immunoSEQ multiplex PCR. The sample has under 170,000 clones; about 93% are singletons. The material sequenced was peripheral blood, taken on day 0 of AZD1222 vaccination. These receptors were collected from an adult in good health.

The count of this clone is one. This chain joins TRBV10-1 and TRBJ1-6, with D tentatively TRBD1 (6 bases). V was cut by 4 bases and J by 9 bases, with 10 bases left in between. This CDR3 spans 13 amino acids. Germline CDR1 and CDR2: WNHNN and SYGVQD (reference sequence). The chain's CDR3 is CASSAGGRSPLHF. As DNA, the CDR3 is TGCGCCAGCAGTGCCGGGGGGCGTTCACCCCTCCACTTT.

To note about this clone: The identical CDR3 is also encoded by other nucleotide sequences in the sample. This chain joins TRBV12-3 or TRBV12-4 and TRBJ1-2; D is possibly TRBD1 (5 bases). V shed 6 bases and J shed 4 bases, with 9 bases lying between them. The CDR3 has 12 residues. CDR3 residues: CASSDRTYGYTF. The CDR3 DNA reads as TGTGCCAGCAGCGACAGAACCTATGGCTACACCTTC.

The chain employs TRBV6-2 or TRBV6-3 and TRBJ2-2; 12 bases fit TRBD2. The V gene's germline CDR1 is MNHEY and CDR2 SVGEGT. J gave up 5 bases and V 0 bases, and 4 bases lay outside the gene matches. The length of the CDR3 is 17 residues. In DNA, the CDR3 is TGTGCCAGCAGTTACTCTAGACTAGCGGGAGAAACCGGGGAGCTGTTTTTT. This encodes CASSYSRLAGETGELFF.

The rearrangement uses TRBV19 and TRBJ1-5; D is perhaps TRBD1 (5 bases). Germline V gives CDR1 LNHDA, CDR2 SQIVND (reference sequence). With 5 bases removed from V and 7 bases from J, the gap between germline ends came to 12 bases. The CDR3 loop spans 13 amino acids. The CDR3 sequence: CASSWDVSQPQHF. In DNA form, the CDR3 reads TGTGCCAGTAGTTGGGACGTTTCCCAGCCCCAGCATTTT. Combining the CDR3 with reference TRBV19 and TRBJ1-5 gives the whole variable domain DGGITQSPKYLFRKEGQNVTLSCEQNLNHDAMYWYRQDPGQGLRLIYYSQIVNDFQKGDIAEGYSVSREKKESFPLTVTSAQKNPTAFYLCASSWDVSQPQHFGDGTRLSIL.

The J gene is TRBJ1-1, the V gene TRBV6-2 or TRBV6-3, with a possible D match to TRBD1 (6 bases). The CDR3 covers 13 residues. CDR1 is MNHEY, CDR2 SVGEGT, per germline. V was pared by 5 bases and J by 7 bases, with 14 bases between. CDR3 nucleotides: TGTGCCAGCAGTATACAGGGAAGGAGTGAAGCTTTCTTT. Protein product: CASSIQGRSEAFF.

The rearrangement joins TRBV7-9 to TRBJ2-3; no clear D gene. The CDR3 covers 13 residues. The germline V gene encodes CDR1 SEHNR and CDR2 FQNEAQ (reference sequence). The V and J ends lost 7 bases and 1 base respectively, with 9 bases between them. CDR3 sequence: CASTLEGTDTQYF. The DNA of the CDR3 is TGTGCCAGCACCCTCGAAGGCACAGATACGCAGTATTTT. The full variable domain, its missing parts supplied by reference TRBV7-9 and TRBJ2-3, is DTGVSQNPRHKITKRGQNVTFRCDPISEHNRLYWYRQTLGQGPEFLTYFQNEAQLEKSRLLSDRFSAERPKGSFSTLEIQRTEQGDSAMYLCASTLEGTDTQYFGPGTRLTVL.

The V gene is TRBV2, the J gene TRBJ2-7, with D perhaps TRBD1 (5 bases). The V gene's germline CDR1 is SNHLY and CDR2 FYNNEI. CDR3 length equals 13 residues. With 1 base removed from V and 2 bases from J, the gap between germline ends came to 6 bases. For the CDR3, the DNA is TGTGCCAGCAGTGAAGGACAGACCTACGAGCAGTACGTC. It yields the protein CASSEGQTYEQYV.

V usage is TRBV9 and J usage is TRBJ1-1; 10 bases align to TRBD1. The J segment lost 2 bases and the V segment lost 4 bases, leaving 2 bases of the junction unmatched. The length of the CDR3 is 14 residues. The germline gives CDR1 SGDLS, CDR2 YYNGEE. CDR3 in amino acids: CASSKTGGNTEAFF. The CDR3 DNA is TGTGCCAGCAGCAAGACAGGGGGCAACACTGAAGCTTTCTTT.

The chain uses TRBV14 and TRBJ1-4, with 9 nucleotides matching TRBD1. V was clipped by 4 bases and J by 7 bases; unmatched bases: 7. CDR1 is SGHDN and CDR2 is FVKESK in the germline V gene. The CDR3 is made up of 15 amino acids. The CDR3 DNA is TGTGCCAGCAGCCTTGAGACAGGGGGGATTGAAAAACTGTTTTTT. Protein product: CASSLETGGIEKLFF.

The CDR3 protein is CASSLEGARTYSPLHF. CDR3 DNA sequence: TGTGCCAGCAGCTTAGAGGGGGCTCGCACCTATTCACCCCTCCACTTT. The V call is TRBV7-9, the J call TRBJ1-6; 7 bases match TRBD1. Per the germline V gene, CDR1 is SEHNR and CDR2 is FQNEAQ (reference sequence). J was trimmed by 8 bases and V by 1 base; bases with no gene match: 8. This CDR3 has 16 amino acids.

The chain has TRBV6-1 and TRBJ1-2; the match to TRBD1 covers 8 bases. V shed 0 bases and J 2 bases; nucleotides not matched to a gene: 5. Looked up from germline, CDR1 is MNHNS and CDR2 is SASEGT. The CDR3 spans 16 residues. Written as DNA, the CDR3 is TGTGCCAGCAGTGAAGCGGTAACAGGGGGAAACTATGGCTACACCTTC. It translates to CASSEAVTGGNYGYTF.

The rearrangement joins TRBV19 to TRBJ1-5; unclear D gene. This CDR3 has 14 amino acids. The germline V gene encodes CDR1 LNHDA and CDR2 SQIVND (reference sequence). V gave up 5 bases and J gave up 4 bases, with 12 bases separating them. The CDR3 DNA reads as TGTGCCAGTAGTTCCCGCGGGAAAAATCAGCCCCAGCATTTT. It is translated as CASSSRGKNQPQHF.

The J gene is TRBJ2-5, the V gene TRBV7-8; maybe TRBD1 (5 bases). Germline V gene data show CDR1 as SGHVS and CDR2 as FQNEAQ. CDR3 length: 16 amino acids. Trimming shortened V by 5 bases and J by 5 bases, and 21 bases separated the two germline ends. CDR3 DNA: TGTGCCAGCAGCCCCGGTCCTTACGGCAAGGGGGAGACCCAGTACTTC. Encoded protein: CASSPGPYGKGETQYF.

The chain recombines TRBV10-3 with TRBJ1-1; D not resolved. The germline gives CDR1 ENHRY, CDR2 SYGVKD. V shed 3 bases and J shed 3 bases, with 20 bases lying between them. The CDR3 is 17 amino acids. This CDR3 reads CAISEEDLTQRYTEAFF. The CDR3 bases are TGTGCCATCAGTGAAGAGGATTTGACCCAGAGATACACTGAAGCTTTCTTT.

The rearrangement joins TRBV4-1 to TRBJ1-1; D remains ambiguous. V dropped 0 bases and J dropped 6 bases, with 11 bases sitting between them. Per germline, CDR1 MGHRA and CDR2 YSYEKL. This CDR3 has 14 amino acids. CDR3 amino acids: CASSQEDVLPEAFF. The CDR3 DNA follows: TGCGCCAGCAGCCAAGAAGACGTCTTGCCTGAAGCTTTCTTT.

The gene calls are TRBV10-1 and TRBJ2-2, with D unclear. CDR3 length equals 14 residues. The germline gives CDR1 WNHNN, CDR2 SYGVQD (reference sequence). Trimming left V 8 bases short and J 4 bases short, with 14 bases between. Here the CDR3 reads CASQSKAGTGELFF. The CDR3 bases are TGCGCCAGCCAATCGAAGGCAGGCACCGGGGAGCTGTTTTTT.

The chain combines TRBV6-4 with TRBJ2-1, with TRBD2 matching 9 bases. The CDR3 is 15 residues long. J was trimmed by 6 bases and V by 0 bases; bases with no gene match: 3. Germline V gene sequence: CDR1 MRHNA, CDR2 SNTAGT. The CDR3 sequence is CASSDSAGGLNEQFF. The CDR3 nucleotides are TGTGCCAGCAGTGACTCCGCGGGGGGGCTCAATGAGCAGTTCTTC.

The chain combines TRBV11-2 with TRBJ1-2, with D tentatively TRBD1 (5 bases). Per the germline V gene, CDR1 is SGHAT and CDR2 is FQNNGV. V was trimmed by 1 base and J by 6 bases, leaving 6 bases between them. This CDR3 is built from 12 residues. CDR3 loop: CASSLGGDGYTF. The CDR3 coding sequence is TGTGCCAGCAGCTTAGGGGGCGATGGCTACACCTTC.

The chain employs TRBV19 and TRBJ2-1; D is perhaps TRBD1 (5 bases). The CDR3 covers 16 residues. Germline V gives CDR1 LNHDA, CDR2 SQIVND (reference sequence). Trimming took off 3 bases at V and 0 bases at J, with 12 bases between the two ends. CDR3 sequence (DNA): TGTGCCAGTAGTATGGGGCAGAGAAGCTCCTACAATGAGCAGTTCTTC. Its protein product is CASSMGQRSSYNEQFF.

The chain carries TRBV27 and TRBJ2-7; 8 bases align to TRBD1. Germline trimming cut 6 bases from V and 6 bases from J; bases unmatched to any gene: 10. The CDR3 is 14 residues long. The germline gives CDR1 MNHEY, CDR2 SMNVEV (reference sequence). CDR3 in DNA: TGTGCCAGCAGCACTATGCAGGGGGCAAGCGAGCAGTACGTC. The encoded protein is CASSTMQGASEQYV.

The chain combines TRBV25-1 with TRBJ1-2; no clear D gene. CDR1 and CDR2 from the germline V gene are MGHDK and SYGVNS. V was shortened by 3 bases and J by 7 bases, with 15 bases between the two germline ends. The length of the CDR3 is 14 residues. CDR3 bases: TGTGCCAGCAGTGATCGGACGGAGGTGGGTGGCTACACCTTC. It encodes CASSDRTEVGGYTF.

The chain uses TRBV5-1 and TRBJ2-1; weak D call: TRBD2 (6 bases). CDR1 and CDR2 from the germline V gene are SGHRS and YFSETQ. This CDR3 spans 14 amino acids. The germline V and J ends were trimmed by 3 bases and 2 bases, with 9 bases remaining between them. The CDR3 loop is CASSSEGAYNEQFF. CDR3 nucleotide sequence: TGCGCCAGCAGCTCGGAGGGAGCCTACAATGAGCAGTTCTTC.

V usage is TRBV3-1 (or the pseudogene TRBV3-2) and J usage is TRBJ2-5; TRBD2 agrees at 10 bases. The CDR3 extends over 17 amino acids. With V trimmed by 0 bases and J by 5 bases, 9 bases remained unmatched. The germline V gene has CDR1 LGHDT and CDR2 YNNKEL (reference sequence). The CDR3 DNA reads as TGTGCCAGCAGCCAAGAGCCCCCTACACTAGCGGGGGAGACCCAGTACTTC. It translates to CASSQEPPTLAGETQYF.

The chain has TRBV28 and TRBJ2-1, with 8 bases identical to TRBD2. The CDR3 is 14 amino acids. V lost 5 bases and J lost 7; bases outside the gene matches: 7. CDR1 is MDHEN, CDR2 SYDVKM, per germline. CDR3 sequence: CASSVGLAQNEQFF. The DNA for the CDR3 is TGTGCCAGCAGTGTAGGACTAGCACAGAATGAGCAGTTCTTC. Together with reference TRBV28 and TRBJ2-1, the CDR3 gives the full variable domain: DVKVTQSSRYLVKRTGEKVFLECVQDMDHENMFWYRQDPGLGLRLIYFSYDVKMKEKGDIPEGYSVSREKKERFSLILESASTNQTSMYLCASSVGLAQNEQFFGPGTRLTVL.

J is TRBJ1-2 and V is TRBV27, with a possible D match to TRBD1 (5 bases). The V gene lost 2 bases and the J gene lost 2 bases, with 6 bases spanning the gap. Germline CDR1 MNHEY, CDR2 SMNVEV (reference sequence). This CDR3 has 13 amino acids. CDR3 region: CASSLRGNYGYTF. The CDR3 bases are TGTGCCAGCAGTTTAAGGGGAAACTATGGCTACACCTTC.

The chain is built from TRBV5-1 and TRBJ2-4; D call uncertain. CDR1 is SGHRS, CDR2 YFSETQ, per germline. The CDR3 runs 13 residues. Trimming took 1 base from V and 4 from J, leaving 6 bases between them. The CDR3 loop is CASSLPLKNIQYF. The CDR3 DNA is TGCGCCAGCAGCTTGCCCCTGAAAAACATTCAGTACTTC. Variable domain in full (rest from reference TRBV5-1 and TRBJ2-4): KAGVTQTPRYLIKTRGQQVTLSCSPISGHRSVSWYQQTPGQGLQFLFEYFSETQRNKGNFPGRFSGRQFSNSRSEMNVSTLELGDSALYLCASSLPLKNIQYFGAGTRLSVL.

The J gene is TRBJ1-5, the V gene TRBV5-6, with D perhaps matching TRBD1 (5 bases). The CDR3 is made up of 14 amino acids. Trimming took 0 bases from V and 7 from J, leaving 11 bases between them. The germline CDR1 and CDR2 sequences are SGHDT and YYEEEE. CDR3 nucleotide sequence: TGTGCCAGCAGCTTGGGGCAGGGTAGACAGCCCCAGCATTTT. As protein: CASSLGQGRQPQHF.